This T cell receptor beta chain appears in the sequencing data of a study of regulatory T cells in long-lasting Graves disease. About the research overall: Antithyroid drugs had been taken under 3 months by newly diagnosed Graves' patients.

Study observations and caveats: When disease was persistent, TRBV28, TRBJ1-2 and TRBJ2-5 were the favored segments.

Indicated time point: newly diagnosed GD, antithyroid drugs for less than 3 months. PBMC RNA was the source of the TCR library. Arm-PCR of CDR3 regions with iRepertoire HTBI primers generated TCR beta libraries. A single record per CDR3 protein comes from TCRdb applying MiXCR to the multiplex PCR reads. There are hundreds of thousands of distinct CDR3 sequences in the sample; around 16% occur only once, and around a quarter lies in the top ten. With respect to this clonotype: Its matching antigen is unknown.

CDR1 is KGHSH and CDR2 is LQKENI in the germline V gene. Trimming removed 1 base at V and 0 bases at J, with 15 bases between. The CDR3 extends over 17 amino acids. Another study also made use of these data, one on T cells in Graves' hyperthyroidism and ophthalmopathy. As that study records: The blood repertoire included most of the expanded thyroid clonotypes above 0.001.

This sequence originates from a middle-aged woman with Graves disease. The rearrangement joins TRBV18 to TRBJ1-1; D is possibly TRBD1 (6 bases). Here the sequenced sample was peripheral blood mononuclear cells (PBMCs), taken at new diagnosis, from a patient treated with antithyroid drugs. The DNA for the CDR3 is TGTGCCAGCTCACCACAAACCATGGGGGGCCTGAACACTGAAGCTTTCTTT. Translation gives CASSPQTMGGLNTEAFF.